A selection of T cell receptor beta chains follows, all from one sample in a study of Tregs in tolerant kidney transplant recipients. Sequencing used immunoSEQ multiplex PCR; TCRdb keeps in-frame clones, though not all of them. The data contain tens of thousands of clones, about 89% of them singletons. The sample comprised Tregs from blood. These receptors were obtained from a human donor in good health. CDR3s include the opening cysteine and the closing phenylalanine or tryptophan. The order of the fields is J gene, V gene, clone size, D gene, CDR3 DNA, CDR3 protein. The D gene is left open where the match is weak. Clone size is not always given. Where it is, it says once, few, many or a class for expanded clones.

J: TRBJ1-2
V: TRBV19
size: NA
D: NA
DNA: TGTGCCAGTAAGAAGAGGGCTAATGGCTACACCTTC
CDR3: CASKKRANGYTF

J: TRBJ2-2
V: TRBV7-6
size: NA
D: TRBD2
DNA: TGTGCCAGCAGCTTAGCCGGACTAGCGGGAGTCCCCGGGGAGCTGTTTTTT
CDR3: CASSLAGLAGVPGELFF

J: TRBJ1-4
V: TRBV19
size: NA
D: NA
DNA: TGTGCCAGTAGTCCCCGGGTTAGTTCAACTAATGAAAAACTGTTTTTT
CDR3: CASSPRVSSTNEKLFF

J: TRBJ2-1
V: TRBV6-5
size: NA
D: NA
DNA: TGTGCCAGCACCAGCACCCCGGTGAGTCCACATGAGCAGTTCTTC
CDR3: CASTSTPVSPHEQFF

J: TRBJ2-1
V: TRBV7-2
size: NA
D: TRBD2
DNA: TGTGCCAGCAGCTCGAGACTAGCGGGGGGGCTCAGGAATGAGCAGTTCTTC
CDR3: CASSSRLAGGLRNEQFF

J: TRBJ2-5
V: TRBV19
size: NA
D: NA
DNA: TGTGCCAGTAGTCCCCCGGGGATACAAGAGACCCAGTACTTC
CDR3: CASSPPGIQETQYF

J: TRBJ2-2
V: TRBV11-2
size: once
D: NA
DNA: TGTGCCAGCAGTTTTACCGGGGTCACCGGGGAGCTGTTTTTT
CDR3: CASSFTGVTGELFF

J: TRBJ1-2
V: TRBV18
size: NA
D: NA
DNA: TGTGCCAGCTCACCCGGGGGGACGTTCTATGGCTACACCTTC
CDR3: CASSPGGTFYGYTF

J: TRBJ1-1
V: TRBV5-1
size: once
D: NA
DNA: TGCGCCAGCAGCTCGTCCTATTGGGGGGTGAACACTGAAGCTTTCTTT
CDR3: CASSSSYWGVNTEAFF

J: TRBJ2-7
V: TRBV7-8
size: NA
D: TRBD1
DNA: TGTGCCAGCAGCCTGGGACAGGGGGCGTACTACGAGCAGTACTTC
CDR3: CASSLGQGAYYEQYF

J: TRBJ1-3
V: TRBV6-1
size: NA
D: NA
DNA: TGTGCCAGCAGTGAAATAACAGGTTCTCGCTCTGGAAACACCATATATTTT
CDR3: CASSEITGSRSGNTIYF

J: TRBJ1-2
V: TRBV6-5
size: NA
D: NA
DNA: TGTGCCAGCAGCAACGGGGGAGGAGGCTACACCTTC
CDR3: CASSNGGGGYTF

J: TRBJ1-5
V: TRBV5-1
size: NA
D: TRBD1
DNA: TGCGCCAGCAGCTTGGATCCAGGGGGCTATGATCAGCCCCAGCATTTT
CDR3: CASSLDPGGYDQPQHF

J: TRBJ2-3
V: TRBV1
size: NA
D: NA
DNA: TGCACCAGCAGGTTGCCCTGGTCGGGAGCGGGGGATACGCAGTATTTT
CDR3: CTSRLPWSGAGDTQYF

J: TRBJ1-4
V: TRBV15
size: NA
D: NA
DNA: TGTGCCACCAGCAGAGGGGTAACAGGGCGATCAGAGGAAAAACTGTTTTTT
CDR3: CATSRGVTGRSEEKLFF

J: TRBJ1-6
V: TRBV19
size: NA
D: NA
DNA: TGTGCCAGTAGTATTAAGCGACTGTCTAATTCACCCCTCCACTTT
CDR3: CASSIKRLSNSPLHF

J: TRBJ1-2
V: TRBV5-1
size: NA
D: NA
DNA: TGCGCCAGCAGAGATATCAGGGCTTTAGACTATGGCTACACCTTC
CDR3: CASRDIRALDYGYTF

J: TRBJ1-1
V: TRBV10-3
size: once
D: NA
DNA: TGTGCCATCAGTGAGTCATCTGAGGGGAGATCCCTGAACACTGAAGCTTTCTTT
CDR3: CAISESSEGRSLNTEAFF

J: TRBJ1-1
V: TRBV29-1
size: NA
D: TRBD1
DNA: TGCAGGACGGGACAGGTTAATGAAGCTTTCTTT
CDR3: CRTGQVNEAFF

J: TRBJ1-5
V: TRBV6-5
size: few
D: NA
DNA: TGTGCCAGCAGTTACTCTGGAACGGCGGATCAGCCCCAGCATTTT
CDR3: CASSYSGTADQPQHF

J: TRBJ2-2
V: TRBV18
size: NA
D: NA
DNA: TGTGCCAGCTCACCACCGATCGGGGGAGGACGGAACACCGGGGAGCTGTTTTTT
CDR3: CASSPPIGGGRNTGELFF

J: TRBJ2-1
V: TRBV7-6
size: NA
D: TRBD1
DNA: TGTGCCAGCACCAATGACAGGGGCGAATCCAATGAGCAGTTCTTC
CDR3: CASTNDRGESNEQFF

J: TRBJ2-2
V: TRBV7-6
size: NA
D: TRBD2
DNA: TGTGCCAGCAGCAAGCCGACTAGCGGGGGGTTCGCGAACACCGGGGAGCTGTTTTTT
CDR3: CASSKPTSGGFANTGELFF

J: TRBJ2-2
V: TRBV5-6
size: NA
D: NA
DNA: TGTGCCAGCAGCTTGGGAGAGGAGGCCGGGGAGCTGTTTTTT
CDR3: CASSLGEEAGELFF

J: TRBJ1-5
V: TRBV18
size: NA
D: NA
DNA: TGTGCCAGCTCATACCGGGACGGACCGAATCAGCCCCAGCATTTT
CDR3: CASSYRDGPNQPQHF

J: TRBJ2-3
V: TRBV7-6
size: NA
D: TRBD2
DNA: TGTGCCAGCAGCTTATTCCGCCTAGCGGGGGGGAATACGCAGTATTTT
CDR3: CASSLFRLAGGNTQYF

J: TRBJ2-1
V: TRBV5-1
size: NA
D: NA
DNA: TGCGCCAGCAGCAGGGGGACGGGGAGGAATGAGCAGTTCTTC
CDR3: CASSRGTGRNEQFF

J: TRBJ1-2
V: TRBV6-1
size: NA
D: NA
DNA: TGTGCCAGCAGCCCCCAGGGAGCTAACTATGGCTACACCTTC
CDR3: CASSPQGANYGYTF

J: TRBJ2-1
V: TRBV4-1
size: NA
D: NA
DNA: TGCGCCAGCAGCCAAGAGACGGGCGGGATCACCCTTTCCTACAATGAGCAGTTCTTC
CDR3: CASSQETGGITLSYNEQFF

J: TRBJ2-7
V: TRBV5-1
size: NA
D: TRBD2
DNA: TGCGCCAGCAGCCACCGGACTAGCGGGGGGTACGAGCAGTACTTC
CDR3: CASSHRTSGGYEQYF

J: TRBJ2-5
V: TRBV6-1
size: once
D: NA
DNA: TGTGCCAGCACGGCCAGGGTCGAAGAGACCCAGTACTTC
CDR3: CASTARVEETQYF

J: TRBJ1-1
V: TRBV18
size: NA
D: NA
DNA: TGTGCCAGCTCACCAAGACCGGGGGGGGCGAACACTGAAGCTTTCTTT
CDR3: CASSPRPGGANTEAFF

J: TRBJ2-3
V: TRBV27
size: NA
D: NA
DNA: TGTGCCAGCAGTCCGATCATACAGACAGATACGCAGTATTTT
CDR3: CASSPIIQTDTQYF

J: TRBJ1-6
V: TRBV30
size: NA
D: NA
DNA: TGTGCCTGGCAGGCATCTCATAATTCACCCCTCCACTTT
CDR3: CAWQASHNSPLHF

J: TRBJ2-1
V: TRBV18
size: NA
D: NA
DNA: TGTGCCAGCTCACCACCGGGCAGGGGGGAGGAGGAGCAGTTCTTC
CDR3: CASSPPGRGEEEQFF

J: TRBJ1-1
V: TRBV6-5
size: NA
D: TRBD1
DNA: TGTGCCAGCAGTTATAGCCAGGGGGCTTTCACTGAAGCTTTCTTT
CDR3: CASSYSQGAFTEAFF

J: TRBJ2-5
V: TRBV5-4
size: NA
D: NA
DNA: TGTGCCAGCAAGCTGGGGGACGGTCAAGAGACCCAGTACTTC
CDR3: CASKLGDGQETQYF

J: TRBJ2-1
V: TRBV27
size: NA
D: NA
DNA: TGTGCCAGCAGCCCCCAAAACTACAATGAGCAGTTCTTC
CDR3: CASSPQNYNEQFF

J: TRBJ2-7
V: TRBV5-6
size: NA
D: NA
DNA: TGTGCCAGCAGCTTGAGGGCGGTTTTAAAGCAGTACTTC
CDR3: CASSLRAVLKQYF

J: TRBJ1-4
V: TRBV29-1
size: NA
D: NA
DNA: TGCAGCTGTGCGGACGGCTTCAATGAAAAACTGTTTTTT
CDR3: CSCADGFNEKLFF

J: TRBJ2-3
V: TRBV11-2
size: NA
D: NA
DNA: TGTGCCAGCAGCGACGGACACAGCACAGATACGCAGTATTTT
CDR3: CASSDGHSTDTQYF

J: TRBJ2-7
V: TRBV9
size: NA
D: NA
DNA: TGTGCCAGCATCGGGTGCTCCTACGAGCAGTACTTC
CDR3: CASIGCSYEQYF

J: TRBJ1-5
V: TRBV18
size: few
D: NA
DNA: TGTGCCAGCTCAAAAGAGAAAGGGAATCAGCCCCAGCATTTT
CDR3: CASSKEKGNQPQHF

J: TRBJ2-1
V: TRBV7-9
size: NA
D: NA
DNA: TGTGCCAGCAGCTTATCGGCTAGTATGAATGAGCAGTTCTTC
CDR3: CASSLSASMNEQFF

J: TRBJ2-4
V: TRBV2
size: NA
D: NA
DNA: TGTGCCAGCACCCATCCTAACCGGGACGAAAACATTCAGTACTTC
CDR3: CASTHPNRDENIQYF

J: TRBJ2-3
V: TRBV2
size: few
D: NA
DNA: TGTGCCAGCATACGCGGGGGCCCCCCAGATACGCAGTATTTT
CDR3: CASIRGGPPDTQYF

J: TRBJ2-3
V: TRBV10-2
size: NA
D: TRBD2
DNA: TGCGCCAGCAGTGAGTCCCGACTAGCGGGAGTCTCAGATACGCAGTATTTT
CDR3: CASSESRLAGVSDTQYF

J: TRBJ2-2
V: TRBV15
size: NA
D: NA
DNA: TGTGCCACCAGCAGGGGAGACAGGCAAAACACCGGGGAGCTGTTTTTT
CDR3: CATSRGDRQNTGELFF

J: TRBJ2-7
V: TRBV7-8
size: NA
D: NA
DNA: TGTGCCAGCAGCTCTTTATCGTTCGCTTACGAGCAGTACTTC
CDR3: CASSSLSFAYEQYF

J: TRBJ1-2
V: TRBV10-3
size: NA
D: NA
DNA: TGTGCCATCAGTGAGCGGGGCTATGGCTACACCTTC
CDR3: CAISERGYGYTF

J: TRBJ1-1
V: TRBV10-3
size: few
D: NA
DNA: TGTGCCGCCAAGGACAATTTGAACACTGAAGCTTTCTTT
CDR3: CAAKDNLNTEAFF

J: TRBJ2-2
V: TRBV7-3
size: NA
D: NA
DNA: TGTGCCAGCAGCTCCGGACAGTACGGGGAGCTGTTTTTT
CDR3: CASSSGQYGELFF

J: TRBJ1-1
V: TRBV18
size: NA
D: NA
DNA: TGTGCCAGCTCACTCGGACCGGGCGAAGCTTTCTTT
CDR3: CASSLGPGEAFF

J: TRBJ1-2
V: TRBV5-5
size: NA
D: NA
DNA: TGTGCCAGCAGCTTGGGTGGGGCGTTCTATGGCTACACCTTC
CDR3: CASSLGGAFYGYTF